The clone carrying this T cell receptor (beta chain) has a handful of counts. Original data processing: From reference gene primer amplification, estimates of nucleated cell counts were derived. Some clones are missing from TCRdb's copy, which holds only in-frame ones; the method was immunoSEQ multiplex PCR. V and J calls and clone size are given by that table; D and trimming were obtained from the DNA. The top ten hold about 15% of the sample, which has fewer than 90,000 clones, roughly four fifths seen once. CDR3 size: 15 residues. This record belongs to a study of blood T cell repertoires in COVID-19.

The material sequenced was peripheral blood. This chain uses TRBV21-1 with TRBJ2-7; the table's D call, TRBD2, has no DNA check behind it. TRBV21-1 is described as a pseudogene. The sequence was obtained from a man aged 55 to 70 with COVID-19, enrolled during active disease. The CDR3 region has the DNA TGTGCCAGCAGCAAGACTAGTAAACGGTCCTACGAGCAGTACTTC. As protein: CASSKTSKRSYEQYF.